Each of the 10 T cell receptor beta chains below was sequenced from the same sample in a study of beta chain features in type 1 diabetes. Every bit of the isolated RNA underwent reverse transcription, so sequencing read expressed TCRB transcripts. Data came from immunoSEQ multiplex PCR; TCRdb stores just in-frame clones and leaves some out. Among around 430,000 clones, approximately 28% were seen once, and the ten largest hold 0.06% to 0.07%. Sequencing used naive CD4+ T cells from blood. The receptors derive from a man between 18 and 29 years old in good health.

The CDR3 is CSVAGQGGDRGEAFF. The CDR3 bases are TGCAGCGTGGCCGGACAGGGTGGGGACAGAGGTGAAGCTTTCTTT. The chain carries TRBV29-1 and TRBJ1-1; 8 bases fit TRBD1. This CDR3 has 15 residues. J was trimmed by 7 bases and V by 6 bases; bases with no gene match: 16. Germline V CDR1 and CDR2: SQVTM, ANQGSEA.

There are a few counts of this clone. V gene TRBV7-3 combines with J gene TRBJ2-1; 8 bases are a match to TRBD2. CDR1 SGHTA and CDR2 FQGTGA come from the germline V gene. V dropped 1 base and J dropped 6; count of bases not matched to a gene: 2. The CDR3 consists of 14 residues. CDR3 amino acids: CASSLIGRANEQFF. CDR3 DNA: TGTGCCAGCAGCTTAATCGGGAGGGCCAATGAGCAGTTCTTC.

The chain recombines TRBV5-1 with TRBJ2-7, with a possible D match to TRBD1 (6 bases). The germline V gene has CDR1 SGHRS and CDR2 YFSETQ. The CDR3 runs 13 residues. The ends were cut back, 4 bases at V and 2 bases at J, with 10 bases in the middle. The DNA for the CDR3 is TGCGCCAGCAGCCCACAGGGCACCTACGAGCAGTACTTC. Protein sequence: CASSPQGTYEQYF.

This clone was observed a single time. The chain couples TRBV10-3 to TRBJ2-5; 8 nucleotides line up with TRBD2. Trimming cost V 8 bases and J 5 bases; bases outside gene matches: 10. CDR3 size: 14 residues. Looked up from germline, CDR1 is ENHRY and CDR2 is SYGVKD. CDR3 sequence: CAIRQSGGGETQYF. The DNA of the CDR3 is TGTGCCATCCGCCAAAGCGGGGGCGGTGAGACCCAGTACTTC.

CDR3: CASSLNRGRTEAFF. In DNA, the CDR3 is TGTGCCAGCAGTCTGAACAGGGGACGGACTGAAGCTTTCTTT. The J gene is TRBJ1-1, the V gene TRBV7-9, with 7 bases matching TRBD1. CDR3 length equals 14 residues. CDR1 and CDR2 from the germline V gene are SEHNR and FQNEAQ (reference sequence). With V trimmed by 6 bases and J by 5 bases, 9 bases remained unmatched.

This clone was recorded a few times. Here the CDR3 DNA reads TGTGCCTGGAGTGACAGGTTAGATCAGCCCCAGCATTTT. Its protein is CAWSDRLDQPQHF. The genes are TRBV30 and TRBJ1-5; perhaps TRBD1 as D (5 bases). This CDR3 is 13 amino acids long. Germline V gene data show CDR1 as GTSNPN and CDR2 as SVGIG (reference sequence). Trimming removed 1 base from V and 5 bases from J, with 9 bases in between.

The chain employs TRBV6-1 and TRBJ1-4; D is ambiguous. This CDR3 contains 14 residues. V was shortened by 1 base and J by 3 bases, with 6 bases between the two germline ends. In germline, CDR1 is MNHNS, CDR2 SASEGT. CDR3 in DNA: TGTGCCAGCAGTGAAGTTGGGTCTAATGAAAAACTGTTTTTT. Translating it yields CASSEVGSNEKLFF.

In its sample, this clone was seen a few times. The chain recombines TRBV29-1 with TRBJ2-5, with 7 bases identical to TRBD2. The ends lost 6 bases at V and 5 bases at J; junction bases unmatched: 12. Germline assignment: CDR1 SQVTM and CDR2 ANQGSEA. The CDR3 is 14 residues long. CDR3 amino acids: CSVEQTSLRETQYF. The DNA for the CDR3 is TGCAGCGTCGAGCAGACTAGCCTCCGGGAGACCCAGTACTTC.

The J gene is TRBJ2-1, the V gene TRBV7-8; 7 bases align to TRBD1. V trimming: 5 bases; J trimming: 10 bases; junction bases outside the gene matches: 14. Germline lookup yields CDR1 SGHVS and CDR2 FQNEAQ. This CDR3 spans 15 amino acids. This CDR3 is CASSLGTVPPREQFF. CDR3 bases: TGTGCCAGCAGCCTGGGGACAGTTCCACCCCGGGAGCAGTTCTTC.

The gene calls are TRBV29-1 and TRBJ2-7; no reliable D call. Per germline, CDR1 SQVTM and CDR2 ANQGSEA. Between the trimmed V and J ends, which lost 4 bases and 5 bases, there was a span of 6 bases. This CDR3 is built from 10 residues. This CDR3 is CSVGRDEQYF. Here the CDR3 DNA reads TGCAGCGTTGGACGCGACGAGCAGTACTTC.